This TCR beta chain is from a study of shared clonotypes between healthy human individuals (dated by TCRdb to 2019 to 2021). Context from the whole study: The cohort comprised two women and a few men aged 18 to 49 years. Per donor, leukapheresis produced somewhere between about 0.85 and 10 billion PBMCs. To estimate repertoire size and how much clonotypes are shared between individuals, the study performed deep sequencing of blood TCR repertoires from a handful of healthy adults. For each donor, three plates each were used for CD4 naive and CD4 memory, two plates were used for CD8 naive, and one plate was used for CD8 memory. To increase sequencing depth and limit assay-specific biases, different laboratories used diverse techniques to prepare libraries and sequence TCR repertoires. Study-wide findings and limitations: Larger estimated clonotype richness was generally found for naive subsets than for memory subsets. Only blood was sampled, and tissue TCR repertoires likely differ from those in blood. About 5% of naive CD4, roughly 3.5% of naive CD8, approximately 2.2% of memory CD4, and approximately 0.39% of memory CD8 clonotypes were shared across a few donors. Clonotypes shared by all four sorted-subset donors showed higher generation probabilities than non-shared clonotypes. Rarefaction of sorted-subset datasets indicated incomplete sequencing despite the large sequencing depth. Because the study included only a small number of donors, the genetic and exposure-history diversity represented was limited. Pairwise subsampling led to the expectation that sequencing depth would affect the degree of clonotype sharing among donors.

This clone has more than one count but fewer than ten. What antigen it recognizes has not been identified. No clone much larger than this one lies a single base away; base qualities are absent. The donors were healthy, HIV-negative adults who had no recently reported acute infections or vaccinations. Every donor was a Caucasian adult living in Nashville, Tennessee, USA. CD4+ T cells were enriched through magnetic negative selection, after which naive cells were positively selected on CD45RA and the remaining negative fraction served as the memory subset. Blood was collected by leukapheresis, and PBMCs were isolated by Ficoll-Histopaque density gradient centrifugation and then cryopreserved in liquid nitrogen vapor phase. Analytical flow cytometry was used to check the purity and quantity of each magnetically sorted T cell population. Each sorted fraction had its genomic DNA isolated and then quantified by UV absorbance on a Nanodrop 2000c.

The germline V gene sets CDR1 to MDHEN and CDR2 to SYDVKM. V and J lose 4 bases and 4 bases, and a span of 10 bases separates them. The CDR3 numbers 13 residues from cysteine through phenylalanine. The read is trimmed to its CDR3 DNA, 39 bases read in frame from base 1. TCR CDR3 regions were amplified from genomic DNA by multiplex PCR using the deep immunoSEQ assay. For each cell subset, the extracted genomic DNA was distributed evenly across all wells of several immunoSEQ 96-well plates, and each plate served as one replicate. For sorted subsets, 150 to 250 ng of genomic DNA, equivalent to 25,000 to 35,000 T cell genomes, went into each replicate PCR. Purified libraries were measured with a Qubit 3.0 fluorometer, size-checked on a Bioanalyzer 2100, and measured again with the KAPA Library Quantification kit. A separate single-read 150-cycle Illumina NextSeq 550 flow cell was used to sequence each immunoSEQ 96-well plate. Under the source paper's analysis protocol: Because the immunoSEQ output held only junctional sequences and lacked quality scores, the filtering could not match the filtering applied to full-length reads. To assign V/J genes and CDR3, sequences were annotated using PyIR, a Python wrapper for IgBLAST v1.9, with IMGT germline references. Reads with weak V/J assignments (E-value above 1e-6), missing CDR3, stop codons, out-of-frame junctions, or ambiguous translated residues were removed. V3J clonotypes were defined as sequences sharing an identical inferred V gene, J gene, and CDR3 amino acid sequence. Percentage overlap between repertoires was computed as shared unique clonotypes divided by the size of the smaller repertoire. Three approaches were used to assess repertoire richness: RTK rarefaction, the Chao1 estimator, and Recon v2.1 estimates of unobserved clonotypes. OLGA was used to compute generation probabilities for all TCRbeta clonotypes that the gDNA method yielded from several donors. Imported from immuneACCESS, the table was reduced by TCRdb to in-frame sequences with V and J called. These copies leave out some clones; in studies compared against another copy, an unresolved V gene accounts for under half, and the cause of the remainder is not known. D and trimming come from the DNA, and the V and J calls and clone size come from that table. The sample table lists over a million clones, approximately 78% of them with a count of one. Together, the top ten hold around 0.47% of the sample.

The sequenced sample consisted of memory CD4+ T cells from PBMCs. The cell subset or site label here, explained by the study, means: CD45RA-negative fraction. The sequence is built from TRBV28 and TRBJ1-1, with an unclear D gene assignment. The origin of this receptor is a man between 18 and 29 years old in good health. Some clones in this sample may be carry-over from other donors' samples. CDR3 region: CASSSDLGTEAFF. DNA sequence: TGTGCCAGCAGTTCCGATTTGGGCACTGAAGCTTTCTTT.